The sequence of this TCR beta chain was determined in a study of technical replicates of blood from a few donors. Using immunoSEQ multiplex PCR, the repertoire was profiled, and TCRdb retains in-frame clones only, with some absent. The sample comprises tens of thousands of clones, under 99% of which are singletons, and approximately 0.2% rests with the top ten. The receptor comes from a human donor in good health. The sample was T cells isolated from PBMCs.

CDR3 bases: TGTGCCAGCAGGGGACAGCCCACAGATACGCAGTATTTT. It encodes CASRGQPTDTQYF. V is TRBV2 and J is TRBJ2-3, with TRBD1 matching over 7 bases. The germline V gene has CDR1 SNHLY and CDR2 FYNNEI. J was trimmed by 2 bases and V by 6 bases; bases with no gene match: 2. This CDR3 is built from 13 residues.